This entry lists 2 T cell receptor beta chains sequenced from one sample in a study of control samples from healthy donors and cancer patients. Libraries were prepared by immunoSEQ multiplex PCR; TCRdb keeps only in-frame clonotypes and omits some of them. The sample shows roughly 100,000 clones, about 80% of them seen only once. The source material was blood. These receptors were taken from a woman aged 45-59 years in good health.

This chain connects TRBV11-2 to TRBJ1-1; D remains ambiguous. The V end lost 4 bases, the J end lost 1 base, and 7 bases lay between the germline ends. The germline V gene encodes CDR1 SGHAT and CDR2 FQNNGV. The CDR3 is 13 amino acids. CDR3 sequence reads: CASSWGRNTEAFF. CDR3 DNA: TGTGCCAGCAGCTGGGGAAGGAACACTGAAGCTTTCTTT. Supplemented by reference TRBV11-2 and TRBJ1-1, the full variable domain reads EAGVAQSPRYKIIEKRQSVAFWCNPISGHATLYWYQQILGQGPKLLIQFQNNGVVDDSQLPKDRFSAERLKGVDSTLKIQPAKLEDSAVYLCASSWGRNTEAFFGQGTRLTVV.

V is TRBV13 and J is TRBJ2-7; 7 bases are a match to TRBD1. The CDR3 runs to 16 residues. Losses at the gene ends were 5 bases for V and 4 bases for J; bases not matched to a gene: 14. CDR1 PRHDT and CDR2 FYEKMQ come from the germline V gene (reference sequence). The CDR3 sequence is CASSLRLGDSLYEQYF. The CDR3 DNA is TGTGCCAGCAGCCTCCGATTGGGGGACAGCCTATACGAGCAGTACTTC.